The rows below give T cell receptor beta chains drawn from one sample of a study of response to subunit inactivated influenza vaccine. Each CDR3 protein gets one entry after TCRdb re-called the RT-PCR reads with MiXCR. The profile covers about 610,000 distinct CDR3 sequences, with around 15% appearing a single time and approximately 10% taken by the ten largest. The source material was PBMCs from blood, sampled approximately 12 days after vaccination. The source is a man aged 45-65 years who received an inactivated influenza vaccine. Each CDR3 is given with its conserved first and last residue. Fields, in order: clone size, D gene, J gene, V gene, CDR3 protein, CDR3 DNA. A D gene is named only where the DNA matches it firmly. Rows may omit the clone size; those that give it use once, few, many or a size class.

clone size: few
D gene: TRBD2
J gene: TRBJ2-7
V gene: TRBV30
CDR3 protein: CACGLAGTYEQYF
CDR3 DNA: TGTGCCTGTGGCCTAGCGGGGACCTACGAGCAGTACTTC

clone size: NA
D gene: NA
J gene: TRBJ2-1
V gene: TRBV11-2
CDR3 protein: CASSRGPAAHEQFF
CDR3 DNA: TGTGCCAGCAGCCGGGGTCCGGCTGCGCATGAGCAGTTCTTC

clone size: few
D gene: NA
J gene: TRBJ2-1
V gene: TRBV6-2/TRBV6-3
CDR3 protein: CASRTTLGNANEQFF
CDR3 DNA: TGTGCCAGCAGAACCACTTTGGGGAATGCCAATGAGCAGTTCTTC

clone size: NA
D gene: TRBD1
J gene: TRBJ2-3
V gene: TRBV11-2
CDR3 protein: CASSRTGGSDTQYF
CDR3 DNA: TGTGCCAGCAGTAGAACAGGGGGCTCGGATACGCAGTATTTT

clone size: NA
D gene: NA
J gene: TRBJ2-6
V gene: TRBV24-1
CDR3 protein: CATGAGDLTSGANVLTF
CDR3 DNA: TGTGCCACCGGGGCAGGGGACTTAACCTCTGGGGCCAACGTCCTGACTTTC

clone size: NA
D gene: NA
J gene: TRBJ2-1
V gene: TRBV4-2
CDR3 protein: CASNQDLGAFNEQFF
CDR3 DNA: TGTGCCAGCAACCAAGATCTCGGAGCCTTTAATGAGCAGTTCTTC

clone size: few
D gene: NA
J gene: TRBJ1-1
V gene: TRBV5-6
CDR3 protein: CASNKHGGGPPFF
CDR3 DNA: TGTGCCAGCAATAAGCACGGGGGTGGACCCCCTTTCTTT

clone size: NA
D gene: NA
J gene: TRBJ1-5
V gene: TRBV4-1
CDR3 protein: CASSGGSDDFQPQHF
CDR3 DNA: TGCGCCAGCAGCGGGGGCTCGGACGACTTTCAGCCCCAGCATTTT

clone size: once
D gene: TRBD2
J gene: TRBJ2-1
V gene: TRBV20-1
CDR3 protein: CSARRSGREKVNEQFF
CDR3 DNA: TGCAGTGCTAGACGATCGGGGCGGGAGAAGGTTAATGAGCAGTTCTTC

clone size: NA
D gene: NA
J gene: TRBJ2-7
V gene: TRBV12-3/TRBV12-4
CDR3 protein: CASSSRMGEQYF
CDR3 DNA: TGTGCCAGCAGTTCACGGATGGGGGAGCAGTACTTC

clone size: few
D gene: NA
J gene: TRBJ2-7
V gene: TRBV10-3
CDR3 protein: CAISESRDSYEQYF
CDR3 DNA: TGTGCCATCAGTGAGTCAAGGGACTCCTACGAGCAGTACTTC

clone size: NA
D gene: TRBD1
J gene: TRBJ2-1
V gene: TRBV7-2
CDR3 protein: CASRTDRGTYNEQFF
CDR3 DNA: TGTGCCAGCAGGACGGACAGGGGCACGTACAATGAGCAGTTCTTC

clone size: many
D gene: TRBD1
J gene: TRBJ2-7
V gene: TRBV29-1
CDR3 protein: CSVEDEGQVFREQYF
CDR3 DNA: TGCAGCGTTGAAGATGAGGGACAGGTTTTTCGCGAGCAGTACTTC

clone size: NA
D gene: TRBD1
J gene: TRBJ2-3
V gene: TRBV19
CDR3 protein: CASSIEDRGLTDTQYF
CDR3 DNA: TGTGCCAGTAGTATAGAAGACAGGGGGCTAACAGATACGCAGTATTTT

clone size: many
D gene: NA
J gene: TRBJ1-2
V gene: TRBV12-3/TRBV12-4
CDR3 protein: CASSLMRAYGYTF
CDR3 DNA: TGTGCCAGCAGTTTAATGAGAGCCTATGGCTACACCTTC

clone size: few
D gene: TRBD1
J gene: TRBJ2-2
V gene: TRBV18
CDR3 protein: CASSRRQGYTGELFF
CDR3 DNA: TGTGCCAGCTCACGAAGACAGGGATACACCGGGGAGCTGTTTTTT

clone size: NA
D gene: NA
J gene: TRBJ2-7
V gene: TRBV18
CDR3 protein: CASSPPSAAKYEQYF
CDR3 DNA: TGTGCCAGCTCACCACCGAGCGCGGCCAAATACGAGCAGTACTTC

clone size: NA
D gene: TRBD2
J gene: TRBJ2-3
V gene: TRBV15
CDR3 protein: CATSSGRREGSTDTQYF
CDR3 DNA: TGTGCCACCAGCAGCGGGAGGCGGGAGGGAAGCACAGATACGCAGTATTTT

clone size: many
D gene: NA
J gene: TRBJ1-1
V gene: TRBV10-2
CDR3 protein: CASSESSLAFF
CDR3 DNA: TGCGCCAGCAGTGAGTCGAGTCTAGCTTTCTTT

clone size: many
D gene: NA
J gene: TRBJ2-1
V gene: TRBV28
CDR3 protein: CASCTPAGYNEQFF
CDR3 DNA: TGTGCCAGCTGCACTCCGGCAGGGTACAATGAGCAGTTCTTC

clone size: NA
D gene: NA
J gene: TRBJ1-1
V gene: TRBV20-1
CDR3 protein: CSARDTWGTEAFF
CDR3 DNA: TGCAGTGCTAGAGATACTTGGGGCACTGAAGCTTTCTTT

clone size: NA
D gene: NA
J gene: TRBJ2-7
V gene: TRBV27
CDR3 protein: CASSPRFGAQASYEQYF
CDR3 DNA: TGTGCCAGCAGTCCCAGGTTCGGGGCTCAAGCTTCCTACGAGCAGTACTTC

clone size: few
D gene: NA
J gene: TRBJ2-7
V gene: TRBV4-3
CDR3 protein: CASSQDRAAWGYEQYF
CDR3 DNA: TGCGCCAGCAGCCAAGATAGGGCAGCCTGGGGCTACGAGCAGTACTTC

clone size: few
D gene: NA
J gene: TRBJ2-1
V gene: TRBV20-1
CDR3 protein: CSAGPSYNEQFF
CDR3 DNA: TGCAGTGCTGGACCCTCCTACAATGAGCAGTTCTTC

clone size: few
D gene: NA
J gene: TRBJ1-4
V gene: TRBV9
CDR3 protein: CASSVGQGREKLFF
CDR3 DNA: TGTGCCAGCAGCGTAGGGCAGGGGCGTGAAAAACTGTTTTTT

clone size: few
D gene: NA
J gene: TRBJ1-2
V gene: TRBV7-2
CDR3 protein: CASSFDSTFGYTF
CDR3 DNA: TGTGCCAGCAGTTTCGACAGCACATTCGGCTACACCTTC

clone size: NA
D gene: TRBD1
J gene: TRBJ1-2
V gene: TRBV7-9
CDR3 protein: CASSLVPGQGAGGYTF
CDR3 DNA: TGTGCCAGCAGCTTAGTTCCGGGACAGGGGGCAGGTGGCTACACCTTC

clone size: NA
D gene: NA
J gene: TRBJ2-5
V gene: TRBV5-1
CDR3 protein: CASATQVGETQYF
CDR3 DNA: TGCGCCAGCGCGACGCAGGTCGGGGAGACCCAGTACTTC

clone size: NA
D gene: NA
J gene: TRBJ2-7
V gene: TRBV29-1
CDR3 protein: CSVAIPPDEQYF
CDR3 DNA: TGCAGCGTTGCAATTCCACCCGACGAGCAGTACTTC

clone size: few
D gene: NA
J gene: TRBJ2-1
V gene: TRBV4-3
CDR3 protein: CASSQESTSWSSYNEQFF
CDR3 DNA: TGCGCCAGCAGCCAAGAAAGTACTAGCTGGAGCTCCTACAATGAGCAGTTCTTC

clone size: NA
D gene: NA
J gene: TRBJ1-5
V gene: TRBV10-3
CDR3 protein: CAISGTMDQPQHF
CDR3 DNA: TGTGCCATCAGTGGGACAATGGATCAGCCCCAGCATTTT

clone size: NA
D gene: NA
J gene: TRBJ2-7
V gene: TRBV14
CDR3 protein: CASSQDRTNEQYF
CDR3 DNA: TGTGCCAGCAGCCAAGATCGGACGAACGAGCAGTACTTC

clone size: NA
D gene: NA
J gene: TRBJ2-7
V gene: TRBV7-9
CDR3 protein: CASSSQAGVEQYF
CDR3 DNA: TGTGCCAGCAGCTCACAGGCAGGGGTCGAGCAGTACTTC

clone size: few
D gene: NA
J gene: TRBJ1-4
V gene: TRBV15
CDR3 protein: CATSSEPGPYEKLFF
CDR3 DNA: TGTGCCACCAGCAGCGAACCTGGACCCTATGAAAAACTGTTTTTT

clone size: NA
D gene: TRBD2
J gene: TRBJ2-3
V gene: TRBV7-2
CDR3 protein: CASSLGLAGGPGDTQYF
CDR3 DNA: TGTGCCAGCAGCTTAGGGTTAGCGGGGGGGCCCGGAGATACGCAGTATTTT